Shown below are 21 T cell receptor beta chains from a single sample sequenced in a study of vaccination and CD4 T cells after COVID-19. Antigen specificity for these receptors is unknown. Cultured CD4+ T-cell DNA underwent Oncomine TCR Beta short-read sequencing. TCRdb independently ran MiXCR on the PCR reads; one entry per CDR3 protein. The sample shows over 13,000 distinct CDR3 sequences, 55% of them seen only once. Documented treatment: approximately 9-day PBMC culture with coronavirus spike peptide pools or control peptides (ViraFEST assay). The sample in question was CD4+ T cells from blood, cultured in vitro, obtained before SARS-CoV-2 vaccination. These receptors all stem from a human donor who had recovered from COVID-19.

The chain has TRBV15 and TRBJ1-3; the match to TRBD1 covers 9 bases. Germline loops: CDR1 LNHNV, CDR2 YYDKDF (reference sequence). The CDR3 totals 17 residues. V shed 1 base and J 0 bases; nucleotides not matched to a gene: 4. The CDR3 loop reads CATSRGGTGSSGNTIYF. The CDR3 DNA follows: TGTGCCACCAGCAGAGGTGGGACAGGGTCCTCTGGAAACACCATATATTTT.

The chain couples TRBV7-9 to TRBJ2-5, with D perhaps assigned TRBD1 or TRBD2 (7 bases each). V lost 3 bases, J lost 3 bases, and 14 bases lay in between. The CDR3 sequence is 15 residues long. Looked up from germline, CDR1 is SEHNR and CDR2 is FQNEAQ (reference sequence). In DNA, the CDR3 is TGTGCCAGCAGCTTCGCAGGGGGGGTGGAAGAGACCCAGTACTTC. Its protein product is CASSFAGGVEETQYF.

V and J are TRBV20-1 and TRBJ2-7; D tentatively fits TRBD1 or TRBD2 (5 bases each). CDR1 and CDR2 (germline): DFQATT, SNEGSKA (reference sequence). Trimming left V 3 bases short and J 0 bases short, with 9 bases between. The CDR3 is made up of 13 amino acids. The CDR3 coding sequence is TGCAGTGCTAGCGGGGCGAGCTCCTACGAGCAGTACTTC. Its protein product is CSASGASSYEQYF.

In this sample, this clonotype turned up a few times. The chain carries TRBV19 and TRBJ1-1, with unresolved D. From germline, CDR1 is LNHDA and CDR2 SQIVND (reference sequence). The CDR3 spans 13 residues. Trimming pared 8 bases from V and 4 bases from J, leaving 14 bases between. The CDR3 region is CASRYRDITEAFF. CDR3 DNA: TGTGCCAGTCGGTATCGGGATATCACTGAAGCTTTCTTT.

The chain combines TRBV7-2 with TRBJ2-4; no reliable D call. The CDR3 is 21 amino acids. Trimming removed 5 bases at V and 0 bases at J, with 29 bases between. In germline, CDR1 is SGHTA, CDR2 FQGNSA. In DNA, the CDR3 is TGTGCCAGCAGCCCCCTCCCCCCGAATGCTAACCTACTCGAAGCCAAAAACATTCAGTACTTC. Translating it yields CASSPLPPNANLLEAKNIQYF. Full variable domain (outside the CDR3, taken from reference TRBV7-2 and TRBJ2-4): GAGVSQSPSNKVTEKGKDVELRCDPISGHTALYWYRQSLGQGLEFLIYFQGNSAPDKSGLPSDRFSAERTGGSVSTLTIQRTQQEDSAVYLCASSPLPPNANLLEAKNIQYFGAGTRLSVL.

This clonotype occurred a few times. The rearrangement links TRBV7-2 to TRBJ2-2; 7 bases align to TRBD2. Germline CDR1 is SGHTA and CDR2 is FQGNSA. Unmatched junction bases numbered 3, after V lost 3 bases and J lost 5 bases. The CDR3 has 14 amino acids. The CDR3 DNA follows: TGTGCCAGCAGCTTGGGACTAAGGACCGGGGAGCTGTTTTTT. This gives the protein CASSLGLRTGELFF.

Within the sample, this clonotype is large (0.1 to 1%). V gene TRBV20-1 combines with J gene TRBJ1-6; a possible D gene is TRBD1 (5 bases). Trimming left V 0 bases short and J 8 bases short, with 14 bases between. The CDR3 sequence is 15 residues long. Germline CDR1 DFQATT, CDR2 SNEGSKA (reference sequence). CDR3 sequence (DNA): TGCAGTGCTAGAGACAGGGTAGTGGTGCATTCACCCCTCCACTTT. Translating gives CSARDRVVVHSPLHF.

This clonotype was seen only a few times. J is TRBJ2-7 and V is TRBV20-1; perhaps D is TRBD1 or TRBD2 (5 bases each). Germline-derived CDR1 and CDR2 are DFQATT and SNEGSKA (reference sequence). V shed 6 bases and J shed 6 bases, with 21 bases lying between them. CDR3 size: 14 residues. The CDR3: CSARGGPGSSEQYF. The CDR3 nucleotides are TGCAGTGCCCGGGGTGGCCCAGGGTCAAGCGAGCAGTACTTC.

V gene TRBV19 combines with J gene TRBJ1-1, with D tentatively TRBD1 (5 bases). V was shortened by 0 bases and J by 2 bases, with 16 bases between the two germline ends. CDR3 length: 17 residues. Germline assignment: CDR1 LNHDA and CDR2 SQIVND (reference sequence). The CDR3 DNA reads TGTGCCAGTAGTATAGATGTATTCGGCGGGGCTAACACTGAAGCTTTCTTT. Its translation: CASSIDVFGGANTEAFF.

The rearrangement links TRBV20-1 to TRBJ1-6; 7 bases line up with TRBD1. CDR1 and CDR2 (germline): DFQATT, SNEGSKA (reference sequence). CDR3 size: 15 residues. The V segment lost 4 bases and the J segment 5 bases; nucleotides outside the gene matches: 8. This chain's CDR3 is CSAKTLRGNNSPLHF. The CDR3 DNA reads TGCAGTGCTAAGACACTCAGGGGGAATAATTCACCCCTCCACTTT.

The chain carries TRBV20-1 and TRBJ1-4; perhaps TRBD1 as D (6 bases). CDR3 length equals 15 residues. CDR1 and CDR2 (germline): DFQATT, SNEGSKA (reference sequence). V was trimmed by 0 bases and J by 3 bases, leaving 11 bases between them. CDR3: CSARDTGPPNEKLFF. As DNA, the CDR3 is TGCAGTGCTAGAGACACAGGGCCCCCTAATGAAAAACTGTTTTTT.

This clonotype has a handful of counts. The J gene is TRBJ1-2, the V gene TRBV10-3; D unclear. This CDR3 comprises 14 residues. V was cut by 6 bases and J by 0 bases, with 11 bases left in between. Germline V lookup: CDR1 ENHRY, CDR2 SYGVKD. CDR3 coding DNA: TGTGCCATCAGGCGAGGGCTTACTAACTATGGCTACACCTTC. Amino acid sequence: CAIRRGLTNYGYTF.

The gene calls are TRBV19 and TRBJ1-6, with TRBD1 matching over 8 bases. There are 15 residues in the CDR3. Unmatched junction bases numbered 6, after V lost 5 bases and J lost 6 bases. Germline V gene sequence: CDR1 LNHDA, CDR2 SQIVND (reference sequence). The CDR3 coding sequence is TGTGCCAGTAGTCCGACAGGGGCTCCTAATTCACCCCTCCACTTT. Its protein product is CASSPTGAPNSPLHF.

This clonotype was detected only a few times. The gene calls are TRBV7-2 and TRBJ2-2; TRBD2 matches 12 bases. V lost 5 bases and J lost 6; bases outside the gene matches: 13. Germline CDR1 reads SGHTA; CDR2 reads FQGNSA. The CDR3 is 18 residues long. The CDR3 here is CASSHGILAGGQAGELFF. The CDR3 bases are TGTGCCAGCAGCCATGGTATCCTAGCGGGAGGGCAGGCCGGGGAGCTGTTTTTT.

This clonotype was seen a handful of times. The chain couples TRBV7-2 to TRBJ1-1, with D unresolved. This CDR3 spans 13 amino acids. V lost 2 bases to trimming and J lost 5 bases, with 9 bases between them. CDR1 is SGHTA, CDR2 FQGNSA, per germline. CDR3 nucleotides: TGTGCCAGCAGCTTATTAAGAGGGACTGAAGCTTTCTTT. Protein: CASSLLRGTEAFF.

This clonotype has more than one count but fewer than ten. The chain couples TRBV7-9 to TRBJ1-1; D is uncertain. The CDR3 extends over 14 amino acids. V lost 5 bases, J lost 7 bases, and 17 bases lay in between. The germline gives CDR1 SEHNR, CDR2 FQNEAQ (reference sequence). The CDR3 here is CASSPSRSSVEAFF. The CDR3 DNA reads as TGTGCCAGCAGCCCCTCCCGCTCCAGTGTTGAAGCTTTCTTT.

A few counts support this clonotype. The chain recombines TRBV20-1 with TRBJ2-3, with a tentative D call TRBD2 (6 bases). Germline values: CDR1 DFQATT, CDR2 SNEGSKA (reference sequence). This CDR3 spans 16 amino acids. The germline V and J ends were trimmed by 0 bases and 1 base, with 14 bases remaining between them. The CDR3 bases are TGCAGTGCTAGAGATATACGGCGGGGAGGCACAGATACGCAGTATTTT. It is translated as CSARDIRRGGTDTQYF.

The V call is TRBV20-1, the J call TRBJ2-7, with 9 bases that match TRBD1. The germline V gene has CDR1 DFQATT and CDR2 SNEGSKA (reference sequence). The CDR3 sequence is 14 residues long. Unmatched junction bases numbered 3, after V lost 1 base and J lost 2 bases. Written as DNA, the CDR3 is TGCAGTGCTAGAGGGGACAGGGAACCCTACGAGCAGTACTTC. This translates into CSARGDREPYEQYF.

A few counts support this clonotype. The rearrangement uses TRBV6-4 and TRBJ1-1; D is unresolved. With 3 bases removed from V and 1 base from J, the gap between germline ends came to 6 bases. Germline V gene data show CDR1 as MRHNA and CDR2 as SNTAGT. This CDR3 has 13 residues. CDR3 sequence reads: CASSENWNTEAFF. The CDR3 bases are TGTGCCAGCAGTGAGAACTGGAACACTGAAGCTTTCTTT.

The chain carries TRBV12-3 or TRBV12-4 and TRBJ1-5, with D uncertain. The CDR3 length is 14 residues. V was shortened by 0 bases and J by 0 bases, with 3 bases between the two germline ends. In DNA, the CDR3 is TGTGCCAGCAGTTTAGCTGGTAGCAATCAGCCCCAGCATTTT. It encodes CASSLAGSNQPQHF.

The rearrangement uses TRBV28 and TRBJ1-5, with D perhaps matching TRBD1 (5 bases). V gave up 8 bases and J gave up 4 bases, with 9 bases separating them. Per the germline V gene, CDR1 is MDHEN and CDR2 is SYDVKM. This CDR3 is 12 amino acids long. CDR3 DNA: TGTGCCAGCGGGGGATTAAATCAGCCCCAGCATTTT. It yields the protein CASGGLNQPQHF.